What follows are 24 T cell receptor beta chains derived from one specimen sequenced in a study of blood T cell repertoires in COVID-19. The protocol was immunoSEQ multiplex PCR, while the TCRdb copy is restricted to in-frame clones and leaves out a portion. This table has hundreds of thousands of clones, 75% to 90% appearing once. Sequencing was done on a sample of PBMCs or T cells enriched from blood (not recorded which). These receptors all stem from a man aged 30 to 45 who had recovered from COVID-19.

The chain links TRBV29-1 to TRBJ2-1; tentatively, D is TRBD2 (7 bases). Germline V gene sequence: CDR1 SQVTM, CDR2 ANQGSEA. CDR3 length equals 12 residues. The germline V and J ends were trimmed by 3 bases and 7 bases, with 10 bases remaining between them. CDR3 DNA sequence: TGCAGCGTTGACAGGGGAGGGAATGAGCAGTTCTTC. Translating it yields CSVDRGGNEQFF.

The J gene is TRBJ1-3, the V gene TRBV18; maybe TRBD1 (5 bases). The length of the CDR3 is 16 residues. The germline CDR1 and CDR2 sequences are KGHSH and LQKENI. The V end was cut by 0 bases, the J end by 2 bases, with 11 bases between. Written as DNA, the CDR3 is TGTGCCAGCTCACCACCCCGTTTACAGGCTGGAAACACCATATATTTT. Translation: CASSPPRLQAGNTIYF.

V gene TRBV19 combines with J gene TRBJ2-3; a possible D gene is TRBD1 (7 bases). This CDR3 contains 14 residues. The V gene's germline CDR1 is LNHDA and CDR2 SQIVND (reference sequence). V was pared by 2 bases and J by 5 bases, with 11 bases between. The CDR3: CASSIRQGGDTQYF. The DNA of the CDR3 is TGTGCCAGTAGTATACGACAGGGAGGAGATACGCAGTATTTT.

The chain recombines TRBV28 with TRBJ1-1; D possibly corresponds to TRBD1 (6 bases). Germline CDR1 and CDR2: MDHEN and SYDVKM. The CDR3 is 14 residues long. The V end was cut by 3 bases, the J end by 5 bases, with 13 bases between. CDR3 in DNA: TGTGCCAGCAGTTTGAGAACAGGGTGGACTGAAGCTTTCTTT. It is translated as CASSLRTGWTEAFF.

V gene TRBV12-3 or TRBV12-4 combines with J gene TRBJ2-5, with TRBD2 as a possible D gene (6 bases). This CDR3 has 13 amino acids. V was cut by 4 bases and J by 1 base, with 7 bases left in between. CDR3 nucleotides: TGTGCCAGCAGTTGGGGAGGCCAAGAGACCCAGTACTTC. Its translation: CASSWGGQETQYF.

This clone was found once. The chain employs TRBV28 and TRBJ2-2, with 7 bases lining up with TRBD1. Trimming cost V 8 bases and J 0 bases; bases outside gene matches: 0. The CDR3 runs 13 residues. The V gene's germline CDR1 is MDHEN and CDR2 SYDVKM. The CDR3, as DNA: TGTGCCAGCCAGGGGGCGAACACCGGGGAGCTGTTTTTT. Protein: CASQGANTGELFF.

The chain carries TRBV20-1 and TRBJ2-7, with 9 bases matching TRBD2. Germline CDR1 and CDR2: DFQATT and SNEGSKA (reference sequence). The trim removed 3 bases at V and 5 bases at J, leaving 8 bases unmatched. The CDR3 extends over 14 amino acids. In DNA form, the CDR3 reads TGCAGTGCTAGTCGGGCTAGCGGGATCCACGAGCAGTACTTC. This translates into CSASRASGIHEQYF.

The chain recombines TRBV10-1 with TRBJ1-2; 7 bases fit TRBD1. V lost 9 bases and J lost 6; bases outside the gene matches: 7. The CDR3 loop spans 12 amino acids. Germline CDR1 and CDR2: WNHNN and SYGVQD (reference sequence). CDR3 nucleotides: TGCGCCAGAATATTACAGGGGCATGGCTACACCTTC. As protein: CARILQGHGYTF.

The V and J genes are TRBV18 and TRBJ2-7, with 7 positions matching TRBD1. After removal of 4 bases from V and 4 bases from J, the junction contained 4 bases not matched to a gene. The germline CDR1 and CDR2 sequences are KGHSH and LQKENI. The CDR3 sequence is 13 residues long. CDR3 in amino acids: CASSQGAGYEQYF. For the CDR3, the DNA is TGTGCCAGCTCACAGGGGGCGGGTTACGAGCAGTACTTC.

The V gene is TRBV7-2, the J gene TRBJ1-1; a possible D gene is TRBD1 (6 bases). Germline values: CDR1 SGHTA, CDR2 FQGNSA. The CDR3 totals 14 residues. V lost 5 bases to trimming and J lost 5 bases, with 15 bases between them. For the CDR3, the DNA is TGTGCCAGCAGCACAGGGCTATCGGGGACTGAAGCTTTCTTT. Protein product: CASSTGLSGTEAFF.

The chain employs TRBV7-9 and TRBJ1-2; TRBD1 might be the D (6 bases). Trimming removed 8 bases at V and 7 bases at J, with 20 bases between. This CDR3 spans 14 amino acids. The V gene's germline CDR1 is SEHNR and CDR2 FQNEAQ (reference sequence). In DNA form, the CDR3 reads TGTGCCAGCGATTATGGGGGGGCGACCGCTGGCTACACCTTC. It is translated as CASDYGGATAGYTF.

The CDR3 protein is CASPENRDSSYEQYF. The DNA for the CDR3 is TGTGCCAGTCCCGAGAACCGGGACAGTTCCTACGAGCAGTACTTC. The chain couples TRBV19 to TRBJ2-7, with TRBD1 matching 7 bases. CDR1 is LNHDA and CDR2 is SQIVND in the germline V gene (reference sequence). The CDR3 is made up of 15 amino acids. With V trimmed by 8 bases and J by 1 base, 11 bases remained unmatched.

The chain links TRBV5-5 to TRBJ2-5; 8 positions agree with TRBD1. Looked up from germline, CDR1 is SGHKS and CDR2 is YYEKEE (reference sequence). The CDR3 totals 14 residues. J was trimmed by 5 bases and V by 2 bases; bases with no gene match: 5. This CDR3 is CASSFQGARETQYF. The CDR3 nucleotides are TGTGCCAGCAGCTTTCAGGGGGCGCGGGAGACCCAGTACTTC.

This CDR3 reads CSVGQGVRTEAFF. DNA of the CDR3: TGCAGCGTTGGACAGGGGGTGCGCACTGAAGCTTTCTTT. This chain joins TRBV29-1 and TRBJ1-1, with 9 nucleotides matching TRBD1. Germline values: CDR1 SQVTM, CDR2 ANQGSEA. This CDR3 has 13 amino acids. V was clipped by 4 bases and J by 4 bases; unmatched bases: 4. The full variable domain, with the rest looked up from reference TRBV29-1 and TRBJ1-1, is SAVISQKPSRDICQRGTSLTIQCQVDSQVTMMFWYRQQPGQSLTLIATANQGSEATYESGFVIDKFPISRPNLTFSTLTVSNMSPEDSSIYLCSVGQGVRTEAFFGQGTRLTVV.

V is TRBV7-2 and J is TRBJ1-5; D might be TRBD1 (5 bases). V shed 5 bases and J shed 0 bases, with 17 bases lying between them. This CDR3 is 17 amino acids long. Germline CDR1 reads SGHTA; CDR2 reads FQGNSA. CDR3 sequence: CASSPRRTGGSNQPQHF. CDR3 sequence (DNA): TGTGCCAGCAGCCCCCGGAGGACCGGGGGTAGCAATCAGCCCCAGCATTTT.

This chain's CDR3 is CASSFSDGRIRDTQYF. The DNA of the CDR3 is TGTGCCAGCAGCTTCTCAGACGGGAGGATCCGGGATACGCAGTATTTT. The V call is TRBV5-5, the J call TRBJ2-3; TRBD2 matches 7 bases. CDR1 and CDR2 (germline): SGHKS, YYEKEE (reference sequence). Germline trimming cut 2 bases from V and 6 bases from J; bases unmatched to any gene: 12. This CDR3 comprises 16 residues. The full variable domain, its missing parts supplied by reference TRBV5-5 and TRBJ2-3, is DAGVTQSPTHLIKTRGQQVTLRCSPISGHKSVSWYQQVLGQGPQFIFQYYEKEERGRGNFPDRFSARQFPNYSSELNVNALLLGDSALYLCASSFSDGRIRDTQYFGPGTRLTVL.

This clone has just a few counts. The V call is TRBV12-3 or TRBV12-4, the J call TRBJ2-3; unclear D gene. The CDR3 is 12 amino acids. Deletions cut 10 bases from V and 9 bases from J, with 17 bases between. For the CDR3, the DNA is TGTGCCACCGGTATCAAGAAAAGCACGCAGTATTTT. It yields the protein CATGIKKSTQYF.

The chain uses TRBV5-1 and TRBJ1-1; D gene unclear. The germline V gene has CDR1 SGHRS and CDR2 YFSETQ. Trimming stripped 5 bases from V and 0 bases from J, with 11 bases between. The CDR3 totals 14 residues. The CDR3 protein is CASRFTDMNTEAFF. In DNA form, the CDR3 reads TGCGCCAGCAGATTCACCGACATGAACACTGAAGCTTTCTTT.

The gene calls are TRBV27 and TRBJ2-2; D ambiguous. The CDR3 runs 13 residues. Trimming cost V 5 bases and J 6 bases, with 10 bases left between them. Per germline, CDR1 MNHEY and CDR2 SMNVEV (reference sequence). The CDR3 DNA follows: TGTGCCAGCAGTAGTTACGGGTCCGGGGAGCTGTTTTTT. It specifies CASSSYGSGELFF.

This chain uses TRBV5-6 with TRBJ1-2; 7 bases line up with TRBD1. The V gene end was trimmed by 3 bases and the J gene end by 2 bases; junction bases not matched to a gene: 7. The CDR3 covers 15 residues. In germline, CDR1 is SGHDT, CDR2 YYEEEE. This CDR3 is CASSSSTTGNYGYTF. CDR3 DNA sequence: TGTGCCAGCAGCTCGTCTACGACAGGGAACTATGGCTACACCTTC.

CDR3 DNA: TGTGCCAGCTCACTCGTAGCGGATCCGACCTACGAGCAGTACTTC. Protein: CASSLVADPTYEQYF. The chain recombines TRBV18 with TRBJ2-7; TRBD2 might be the D (6 bases). CDR1 is KGHSH, CDR2 LQKENI, per germline. Trimming took off 4 bases at V and 2 bases at J, with 15 bases between the two ends. CDR3 size: 15 residues. Based on the CDR3 plus reference TRBV18 and TRBJ2-7, the full variable domain is NAGVMQNPRHLVRRRGQEARLRCSPMKGHSHVYWYRQLPEEGLKFMVYLQKENIIDESGMPKERFSAEFPKEGPSILRIQQVVRGDSAAYFCASSLVADPTYEQYFGPGTRLTVT.

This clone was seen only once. The CDR3 protein is CASSAVGGPQDTQYF. In nucleotides, the CDR3 is TGTGCCAGCAGCGCCGTCGGGGGTCCACAGGATACGCAGTATTTT. The V call is TRBV5-4, the J call TRBJ2-3; D is possibly TRBD2 (6 bases). Per germline, CDR1 SGHNT and CDR2 YYREEE (reference sequence). CDR3 length equals 15 residues. Trimming cost V 4 bases and J 6 bases, with 18 bases left between them. The full variable domain, in which reference TRBV5-4 and TRBJ2-3 provide the parts outside the CDR3, is ETGVTQSPTHLIKTRGQQVTLRCSSQSGHNTVSWYQQALGQGPQFIFQYYREEENGRGNFPPRFSGLQFPNYSSELNVNALELDDSALYLCASSAVGGPQDTQYFGPGTRLTVL.

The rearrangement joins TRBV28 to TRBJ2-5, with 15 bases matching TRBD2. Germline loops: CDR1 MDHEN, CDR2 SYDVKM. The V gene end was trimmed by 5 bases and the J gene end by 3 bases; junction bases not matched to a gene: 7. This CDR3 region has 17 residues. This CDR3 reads CASSTGTSGRHEETQYF. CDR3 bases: TGTGCCAGCAGTACCGGGACTAGCGGGAGGCATGAAGAGACCCAGTACTTC. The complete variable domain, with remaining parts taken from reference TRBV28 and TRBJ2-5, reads DVKVTQSSRYLVKRTGEKVFLECVQDMDHENMFWYRQDPGLGLRLIYFSYDVKMKEKGDIPEGYSVSREKKERFSLILESASTNQTSMYLCASSTGTSGRHEETQYFGPGTRLLVL.

The CDR3 nucleotides are TGTGCCAGCAGTGAAGCGGGGGGAATCACTGAAGCTTTCTTT. It specifies CASSEAGGITEAFF. The chain couples TRBV6-1 to TRBJ1-1; D is possibly TRBD1 (5 bases). This CDR3 has 14 residues. CDR1 is MNHNS and CDR2 is SASEGT in the germline V gene. Trimming removed 0 bases from V and 4 bases from J, with 9 bases in between.